The entry below describes one TCR beta chain. Antigen unknown. The data were obtained in a study of T cell responses to AZD1222 COVID-19 vaccine. The data were produced by immunoSEQ multiplex PCR, yet TCRdb's version contains in-frame clones alone and is incomplete. The sample lists fewer than 200,000 clones, roughly nine tenths occurring once. Regarding the study as a whole: Repertoire sampling happened only post peak T cell response. Close to half of all spike-specific TCRs reportedly target regions of the variants that are unmutated.

V was pared by 6 bases and J by 0 bases, with 12 bases between. CDR1 and CDR2 (germline): MNHEY, SVGAGI. CDR3 size: 14 residues. Sample: peripheral blood, taken on day 0 of AZD1222 vaccination. The TCR originated in an adult in good health. The gene calls are TRBV6-5 and TRBJ2-7; D is unresolved. In DNA form, the CDR3 reads TGTGCCAGCAGCCCCAAAAGGAGCTCCTACGAGCAGTACTTC. Translation gives CASSPKRSSYEQYF.